The 3 T cell receptor beta chains given below trace back to one sample, sequenced in a study of blood T cell repertoires in COVID-19. Data came from immunoSEQ multiplex PCR; TCRdb stores just in-frame clones and leaves some out. The sample carries around 150,000 clones, around 88% recorded once. The sequenced material came from peripheral blood. The source of these receptors is a human donor in a cohort sampled during active COVID-19.

The chain links TRBV28 to TRBJ1-2; 8 bases align to TRBD1. With 4 bases clipped from V and 0 bases from J, the junction kept 4 bases outside the gene matches. The CDR3 covers 15 residues. Germline CDR1 is MDHEN and CDR2 is SYDVKM. DNA for the CDR3: TGTGCCAGCAGTTCCCGGACAGGGACTAACTATGGCTACACCTTC. Translating gives CASSSRTGTNYGYTF.

This sequence joins TRBV6-5 and TRBJ2-7, with 8 bases matching TRBD1. CDR3 size: 13 residues. Germline assignment: CDR1 MNHEY and CDR2 SVGAGI. J lost 5 bases, V lost 6 bases, and 6 bases had no gene match. The CDR3 here is CASRTGQVNEQYF. The CDR3 DNA follows: TGTGCCAGCAGGACGGGACAGGTTAACGAGCAGTACTTC.

V is TRBV2 and J is TRBJ1-6, with TRBD1 matching 7 bases. V shed 5 bases and J 6 bases; nucleotides not matched to a gene: 13. The CDR3 contains 17 residues. Per germline, CDR1 SNHLY and CDR2 FYNNEI. The CDR3 bases are TGTGCCAGCAGTAACCTCTACCCGGGACAGTTTAATTCACCCCTCCACTTT. Translation: CASSNLYPGQFNSPLHF.